This is a list of T cell receptor beta chains from one sample in a study of Ad26.COV2.S vaccination and SARS-CoV-2 variants. Libraries were prepared by immunoSEQ multiplex PCR; TCRdb keeps only in-frame clonotypes and omits some of them. The table includes about 680,000 clones, around 92% detected once. The sequenced sample was peripheral blood, obtained in a trial of Ad26.COV2.S vaccine versus placebo. The receptors derive from a person between 18 and 65 years old who received the Ad26.COV2.S COVID-19 vaccine or a placebo. The CDR3 runs from the conserved cysteine through the conserved F or W.

j_call: TRBJ2-3
v_call: TRBV10-3
cdr3_aa: CAINLAGQSDTQYF

j_call: TRBJ2-5
v_call: TRBV7-2
cdr3_aa: CASSQSRAGGLETQYF

j_call: TRBJ2-3
v_call: TRBV6-5
cdr3_aa: CASSYRDQKDTQYF

j_call: TRBJ2-7
v_call: TRBV10-1
cdr3_aa: CASNRQGEDYEQYF

j_call: TRBJ2-7
v_call: TRBV20-1
cdr3_aa: CSAIEGAPYEQYF

j_call: TRBJ2-7
v_call: TRBV30
cdr3_aa: CAWSVSGGTYEQYF

j_call: TRBJ1-1
v_call: TRBV7-9
cdr3_aa: CASSFLGQKAFF

j_call: TRBJ1-5
v_call: TRBV7-3
cdr3_aa: CASSLTAGDQPQHF

j_call: TRBJ1-4
v_call: TRBV5-1
cdr3_aa: CASSLGVSGAHGEKLFF

j_call: TRBJ2-7
v_call: TRBV19
cdr3_aa: CASRYSGAAGLPYEQYF

j_call: TRBJ2-3
v_call: TRBV6-5
cdr3_aa: CASSPPGGDTQYF

j_call: TRBJ2-1
v_call: TRBV27
cdr3_aa: CASRFMGATGEQFF

j_call: TRBJ1-6
v_call: TRBV19
cdr3_aa: CASTLRGGSPLHF

j_call: TRBJ1-4
v_call: TRBV6-5
cdr3_aa: CASSYDGRKGKLFF

j_call: TRBJ1-5
v_call: TRBV6-1
cdr3_aa: CASSERGFQPQHF

j_call: TRBJ1-2
v_call: TRBV7-8
cdr3_aa: CASTDRAAGYTF

j_call: TRBJ2-7
v_call: TRBV18
cdr3_aa: CASSPPGLGDEQYF

j_call: TRBJ2-7
v_call: TRBV19
cdr3_aa: CASSIDLRGYEQYF

j_call: TRBJ1-5
v_call: TRBV12-3/TRBV12-4
cdr3_aa: CASSPGAYQPQHF

j_call: TRBJ2-3
v_call: TRBV24-1
cdr3_aa: CATSDLRGSGDTQYF

j_call: TRBJ1-2
v_call: TRBV3-1/TRBV3-2
cdr3_aa: CASSQEPRGYGYTF

j_call: TRBJ1-2
v_call: TRBV5-4
cdr3_aa: CASSYGPSEFNYGYTF

j_call: TRBJ2-5
v_call: TRBV7-2
cdr3_aa: CASRVGQGETQYF

j_call: TRBJ1-4
v_call: TRBV7-2
cdr3_aa: CASSLSREKLFF

j_call: TRBJ1-6
v_call: TRBV2
cdr3_aa: CASGRGRQVRNSPLHF

j_call: TRBJ1-6
v_call: TRBV7-3
cdr3_aa: CASSFGQPDSPLHF

j_call: TRBJ2-3
v_call: TRBV2
cdr3_aa: CASSRQGSTDTQYF

j_call: TRBJ1-2
v_call: TRBV6-4
cdr3_aa: CASSRTGVGYGYTF

j_call: TRBJ1-3
v_call: TRBV19
cdr3_aa: CASRLDRGSGNTIYF

j_call: TRBJ2-3
v_call: TRBV9
cdr3_aa: CASSVQGTDTQYF

j_call: TRBJ2-7
v_call: TRBV19
cdr3_aa: CASSPVGVRAYEQYF

j_call: TRBJ2-1
v_call: TRBV7-2
cdr3_aa: CASSLETGGSYNEQFF

j_call: TRBJ2-1
v_call: TRBV7-2
cdr3_aa: CASSPWTSGNEQFF

j_call: TRBJ2-7
v_call: TRBV4-2
cdr3_aa: CASSQDQDNSYEQYF

j_call: TRBJ2-7
v_call: TRBV12-3/TRBV12-4
cdr3_aa: CASSSGTGKYF

j_call: TRBJ2-7
v_call: TRBV12-3/TRBV12-4
cdr3_aa: CASSRGVSYEQYF

j_call: TRBJ1-4
v_call: TRBV6-5
cdr3_aa: CASKGEKLFF

j_call: TRBJ2-7
v_call: TRBV11-2
cdr3_aa: CASSRAGSTGGEQYF

j_call: TRBJ2-1
v_call: TRBV6-2/TRBV6-3
cdr3_aa: CASSYPRSEAGGRNEQFF

j_call: TRBJ2-1
v_call: TRBV2
cdr3_aa: CGPAGGGNNEQFF

j_call: TRBJ1-3
v_call: TRBV19
cdr3_aa: CASSIGGNGNTIYF